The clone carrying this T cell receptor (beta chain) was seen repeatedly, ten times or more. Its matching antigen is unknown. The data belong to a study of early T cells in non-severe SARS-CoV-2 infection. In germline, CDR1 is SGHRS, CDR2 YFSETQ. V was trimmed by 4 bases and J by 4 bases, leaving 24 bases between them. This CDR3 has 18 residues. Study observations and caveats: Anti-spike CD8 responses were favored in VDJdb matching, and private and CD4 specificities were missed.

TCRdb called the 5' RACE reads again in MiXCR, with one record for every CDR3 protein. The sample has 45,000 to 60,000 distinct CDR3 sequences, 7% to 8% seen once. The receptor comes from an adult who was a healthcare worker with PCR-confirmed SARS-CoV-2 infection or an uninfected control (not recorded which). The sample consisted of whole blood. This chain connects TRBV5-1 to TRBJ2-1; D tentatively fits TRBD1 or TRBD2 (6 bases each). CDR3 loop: CASSRTGSGALLYNEQFF. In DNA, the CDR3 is TGCGCCAGCAGCCGGACCGGGTCGGGGGCCTTATTATACAATGAGCAGTTCTTC.